This T cell receptor beta chain emerged from a study of glioma-infiltrating T cells after dendritic cell vaccination. Patients had residual fresh-frozen tumor tissue and more than two years of survival data. TCRB CDR3 was amplified from 2 ug genomic DNA or less. Data came from immunoSEQ multiplex PCR; TCRdb stores just in-frame clones and leaves some out. The table includes around 96,000 clones, 79% detected once. CDR3 length: 20 amino acids. Unmatched junction bases numbered 10, after V lost 1 base and J lost 2 bases. CDR1 SGHVS and CDR2 FQNEAQ come from the germline V gene. The source is a human donor with glioblastoma. The chain uses TRBV7-8 and TRBJ2-1, with TRBD2 matching over 14 bases. The material sequenced was blood, taken before dendritic cell vaccination. CDR3 amino acids: CASSLDTGTSGSLPYNEQFF. The CDR3 bases are TGTGCCAGCAGCTTAGATACCGGGACTAGCGGGAGTCTGCCCTACAATGAGCAGTTCTTC.